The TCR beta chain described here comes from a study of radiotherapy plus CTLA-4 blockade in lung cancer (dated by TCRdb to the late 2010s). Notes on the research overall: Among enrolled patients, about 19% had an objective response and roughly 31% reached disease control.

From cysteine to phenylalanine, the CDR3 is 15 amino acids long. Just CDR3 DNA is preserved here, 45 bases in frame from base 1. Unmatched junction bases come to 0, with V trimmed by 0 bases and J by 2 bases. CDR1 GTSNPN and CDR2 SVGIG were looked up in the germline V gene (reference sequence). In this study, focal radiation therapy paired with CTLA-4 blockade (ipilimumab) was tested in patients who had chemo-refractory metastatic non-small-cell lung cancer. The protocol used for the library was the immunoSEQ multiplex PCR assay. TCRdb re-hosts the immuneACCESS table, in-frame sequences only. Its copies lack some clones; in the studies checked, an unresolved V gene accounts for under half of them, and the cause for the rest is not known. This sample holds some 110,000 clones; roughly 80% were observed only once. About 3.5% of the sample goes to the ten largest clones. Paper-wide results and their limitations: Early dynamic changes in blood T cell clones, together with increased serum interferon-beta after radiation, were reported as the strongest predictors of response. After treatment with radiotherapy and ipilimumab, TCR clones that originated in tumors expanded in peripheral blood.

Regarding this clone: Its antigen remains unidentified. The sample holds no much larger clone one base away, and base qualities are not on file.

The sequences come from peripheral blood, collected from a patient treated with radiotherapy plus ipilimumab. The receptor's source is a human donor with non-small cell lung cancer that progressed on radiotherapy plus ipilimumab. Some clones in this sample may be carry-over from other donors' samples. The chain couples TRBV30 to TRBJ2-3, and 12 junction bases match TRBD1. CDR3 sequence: CAWSVGQGATDTQYF. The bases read TGTGCCTGGAGTGTGGGACAGGGGGCCACAGATACGCAGTATTTT.